The clone carrying this T cell receptor beta chain was seen at least ten times. Antigen: not known. The source material, RNA transcripts, was used to amplify TCR beta CDR3 regions. HTBI primers were employed in a first-round RT-PCR of the TCR CDR3. A single record per CDR3 protein comes from TCRdb applying MiXCR to the multiplex PCR reads. Of roughly 330,000 distinct CDR3 sequences in the sample, 16% were seen once. This sample was taken from a study of T cells in Graves' hyperthyroidism and ophthalmopathy. V lost 4 bases and J lost 2; bases outside the gene matches: 4. CDR3 length equals 16 residues. Per germline, CDR1 LGHDT and CDR2 YNNKEL (reference sequence). Findings and caveats of the study: The model anticipated ophthalmopathy a median about six months pre-onset.

This receptor was identified in a young man with Graves' hyperthyroidism. Sequenced: blood. The rearrangement joins TRBV3-1 to TRBJ2-7, with 14 bases lining up with TRBD2. The CDR3 region has the DNA TGTGCCAGCAGCCTCGGGACTAGCGGGAGACCCTACGAGCAGTACTTC. Protein: CASSLGTSGRPYEQYF.